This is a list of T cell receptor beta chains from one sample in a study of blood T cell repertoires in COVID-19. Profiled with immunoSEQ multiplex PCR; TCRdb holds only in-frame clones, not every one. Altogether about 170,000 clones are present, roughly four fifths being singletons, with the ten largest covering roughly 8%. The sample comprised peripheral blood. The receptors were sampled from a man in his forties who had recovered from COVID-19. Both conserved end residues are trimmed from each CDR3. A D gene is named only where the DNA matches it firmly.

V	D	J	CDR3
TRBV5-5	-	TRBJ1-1	ASTLLGGSGEAF
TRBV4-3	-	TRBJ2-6	ASSQDRGSGANVPT
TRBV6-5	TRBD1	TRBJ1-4	ASRAGGGDEKLF
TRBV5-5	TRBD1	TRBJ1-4	ASSRTGGNEKLF
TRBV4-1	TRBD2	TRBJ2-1	ASSQDAALAGPYNEQF
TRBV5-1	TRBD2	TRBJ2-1	ASRYLTGGDNEQF
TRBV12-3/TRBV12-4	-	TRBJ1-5	ASSLRDQPQH
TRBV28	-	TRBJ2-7	ASSSPIYRYEQY
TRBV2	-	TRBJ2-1	ASRTNNEQF
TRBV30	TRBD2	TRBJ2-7	AWSVTGLAAEEQY
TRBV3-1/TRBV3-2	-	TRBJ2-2	ASSQADFTGELF
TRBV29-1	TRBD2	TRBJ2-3	SVSGTSVSTDTQY
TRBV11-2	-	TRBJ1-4	ASSSRQTGLNEKLF
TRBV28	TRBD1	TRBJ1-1	ASRPGGLNTEAF
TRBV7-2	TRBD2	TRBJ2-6	ASSTGGTSGANVLT
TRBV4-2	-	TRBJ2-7	ASSLEGRGEQY
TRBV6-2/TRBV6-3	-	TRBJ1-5	ASSVDRTGQPQH
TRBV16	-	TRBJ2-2	ASSQFGAGTGELF
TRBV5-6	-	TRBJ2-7	ASTPLAEFSSYEQY
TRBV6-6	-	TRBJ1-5	ASRRQTYSNQPQH
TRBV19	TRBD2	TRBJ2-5	ASSIGSGGALETQY
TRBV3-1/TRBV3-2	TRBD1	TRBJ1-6	ASRRQGASPLH
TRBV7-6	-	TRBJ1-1	ASSLLANTEAF
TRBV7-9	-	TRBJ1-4	ASSLPGASEKLF
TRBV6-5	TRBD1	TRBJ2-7	ASGTGTYEQY
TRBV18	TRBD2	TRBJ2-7	ASSLPSGGSYEQY
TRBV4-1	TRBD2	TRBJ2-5	ASRHRGDTRETQY
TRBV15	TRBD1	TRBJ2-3	ATSTRDREPDTQY
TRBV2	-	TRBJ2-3	ASSRGERFAVGDTQY
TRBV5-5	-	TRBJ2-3	ASSSPGDTDTQY
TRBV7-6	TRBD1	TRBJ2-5	ASSLVAGGIQETQY
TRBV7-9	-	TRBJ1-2	ASSAISRNYGYT
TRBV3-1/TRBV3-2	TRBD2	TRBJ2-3	ASSRGSGRTTDTQY
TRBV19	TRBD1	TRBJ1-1	ASIGQGNTEAF
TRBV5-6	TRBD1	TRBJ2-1	ASSLGSGQKVNEQF
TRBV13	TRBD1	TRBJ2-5	ASSLGGPGGSAQETQY
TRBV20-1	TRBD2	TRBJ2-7	SATGGSEQY
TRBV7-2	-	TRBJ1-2	ASSPGQWNYGYT
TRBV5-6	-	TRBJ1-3	ATGSSGNTIY
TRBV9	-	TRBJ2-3	ASSAEGGPRGSDTQY
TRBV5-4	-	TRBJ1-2	ASSSGRGTNYGYT
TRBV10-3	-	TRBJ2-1	AIGRSQGSYNEQF
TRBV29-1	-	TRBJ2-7	SVGEVSYEQY
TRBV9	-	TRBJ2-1	ASSVRGKAYNEQF